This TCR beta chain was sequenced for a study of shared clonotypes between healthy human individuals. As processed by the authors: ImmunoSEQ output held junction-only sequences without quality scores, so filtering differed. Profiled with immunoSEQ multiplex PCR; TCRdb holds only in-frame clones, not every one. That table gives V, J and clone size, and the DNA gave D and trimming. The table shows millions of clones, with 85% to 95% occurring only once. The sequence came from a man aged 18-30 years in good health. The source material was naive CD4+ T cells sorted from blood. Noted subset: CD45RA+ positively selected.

The CDR3 DNA sequence: TGTGCCAGCAGCCCCCGGAGGTCCTCGGGGACCGAGACCCAGTACTTC. Its protein is CASSPRRSSGTETQYF. The V and J genes are TRBV7-2 and TRBJ2-5, with D perhaps matching TRBD1 or TRBD2 (5 bases each). Trimming took 5 bases from V and 5 from J, leaving 21 bases between them. Germline V gene sequence: CDR1 SGHTA, CDR2 FQGNSA. The CDR3 sequence is 16 residues long. The full variable domain, with the rest looked up from reference TRBV7-2 and TRBJ2-5, is GAGVSQSPSNKVTEKGKDVELRCDPISGHTALYWYRQSLGQGLEFLIYFQGNSAPDKSGLPSDRFSAERTGGSVSTLTIQRTQQEDSAVYLCASSPRRSSGTETQYFGPGTRLLVL.